This T cell receptor (beta chain) was observed in a study of blood T cell repertoires in COVID-19. Study information: Material from acute and convalescent COVID-19 was sourced from the United States, Italy and Spain. From T cells, B-cell-depleted T cells, or PBMCs came the material, which was cDNA or gDNA.

Study processing details: Counts of nucleated cells, estimated from reference gene primer amplification, were obtained. The assay was immunoSEQ multiplex PCR, and TCRdb's table has in-frame clones only and misses some. Clone size and V and J calls were adopted from that table, with D and trimming inferred from the DNA. Of around 35,000 clones detected, approximately 85% appear once; the ten largest clones hold 7% to 8.5%. This sequence originates from a human donor in a cohort sampled during active COVID-19. Specimen: peripheral blood.

The CDR3 DNA reads as TGTGCCAGCTCACCAAGGGTTGCAGGGGTGAATGAAAAACTGTTTTTT. Translating it yields CASSPRVAGVNEKLFF. V gene TRBV18 combines with J gene TRBJ1-4; TRBD1 might be the D (6 bases). Germline CDR1 KGHSH, CDR2 LQKENI. The ends were cut back, 2 bases at V and 5 bases at J, with 15 bases in the middle. The CDR3 sequence is 16 residues long.